This is a list of T cell receptor beta chains from one sample in a study of regulatory dendritic cells for organ transplantation. These receptors' targets are unknown. Assay used: immunoSEQ multiplex PCR; TCRdb lists only in-frame clones, some missing. The data contain 12,000 or so clones, 74% of them singletons. Sequences were obtained from naive CD4+ T cells from blood cultured with regulatory dendritic cells. These receptors originate from a human donor in good health. Both conserved end residues are trimmed from each CDR3. D genes are given only for firm matches.

d_gene	j_gene	v_gene	CDR3aa
.	TRBJ2-7	TRBV6-1	ASSPRTPSYEQY
TRBD1	TRBJ2-2	TRBV2	ASSTRGPNTGELF
.	TRBJ2-5	TRBV10-3	AVRTEQETQY
.	TRBJ2-3	TRBV18	ASSPAEADTQY
.	TRBJ2-2	TRBV11-2	ASSLDPGSGELF
TRBD2	TRBJ2-7	TRBV9	ASSATGTSGGHEQY
TRBD2	TRBJ2-3	TRBV10-3	AIKSGGGDSDTQY
TRBD1	TRBJ1-3	TRBV4-1	ASSQEDRVGNTIY
.	TRBJ2-5	TRBV14	ASSQQLGPGETQY
.	TRBJ1-1	TRBV6-5	ASSYGRRNTEAF
.	TRBJ2-2	TRBV9	ASSVVDSLTGELF
.	TRBJ1-6	TRBV4-2	ASSQGSSPSSYNSPLH
.	TRBJ2-7	TRBV5-4	ASSLSTGSYEQY
.	TRBJ1-1	TRBV5-8	ASMEGSRSFEAF
.	TRBJ2-3	TRBV7-3	ASSSSTDTQY
.	TRBJ2-2	TRBV18	ASSPQGTNTGELF
TRBD2	TRBJ2-3	TRBV6-6	ASKVAGGKTDTQY
.	TRBJ2-3	TRBV19	ASKPRARTDTQY
.	TRBJ1-5	TRBV2	ASSVGQSNQPQH
TRBD2	TRBJ2-7	TRBV19	ASSMGTSGSYEQY
TRBD2	TRBJ2-3	TRBV5-1	ASRLGSSGDATDTQY
.	TRBJ1-3	TRBV18	ASSRGLEDTIY
TRBD2	TRBJ2-1	TRBV19	ASSAGLEIYNEQF
.	TRBJ2-1	TRBV4-3	ASSQDSYGGEQF
TRBD2	TRBJ2-2	TRBV14	ASSQIAGGTGELF
TRBD1	TRBJ1-2	TRBV7-9	ASSRDSFYGYT
.	TRBJ2-5	TRBV5-1	ASRQGNQETQY
TRBD1	TRBJ1-1	TRBV5-4	ASSLGQGYGTEAF
.	TRBJ2-5	TRBV9	ASSVGQEETQY
TRBD2	TRBJ2-5	TRBV4-1	ASSQEGGGTIETQY
.	TRBJ1-1	TRBV29-1	SVERNTEAF
TRBD1	TRBJ1-2	TRBV6-5	ASSYSDREVDGYT
.	TRBJ1-1	TRBV4-3	ASSQAYGGTEAF
.	TRBJ2-5	TRBV6-1	ASRGPRNSRETQY